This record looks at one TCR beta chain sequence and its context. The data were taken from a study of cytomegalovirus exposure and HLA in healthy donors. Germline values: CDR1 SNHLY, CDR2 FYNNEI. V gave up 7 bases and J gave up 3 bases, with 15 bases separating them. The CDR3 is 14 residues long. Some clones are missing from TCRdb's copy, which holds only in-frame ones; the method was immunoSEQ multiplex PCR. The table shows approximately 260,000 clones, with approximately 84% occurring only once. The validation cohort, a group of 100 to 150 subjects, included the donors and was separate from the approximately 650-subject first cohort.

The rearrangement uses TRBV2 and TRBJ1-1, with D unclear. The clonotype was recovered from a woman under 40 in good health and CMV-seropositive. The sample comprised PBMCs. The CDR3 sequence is CASISNYRDTEAFF. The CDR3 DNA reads TGTGCCAGCATTAGTAATTATCGGGACACTGAAGCTTTCTTT. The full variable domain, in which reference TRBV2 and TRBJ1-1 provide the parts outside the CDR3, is EPEVTQTPSHQVTQMGQEVILRCVPISNHLYFYWYRQILGQKVEFLVSFYNNEISEKSEIFDDQFSVERPDGSNFTLKIRSTKLEDSAMYFCASISNYRDTEAFFGQGTRLTVV.